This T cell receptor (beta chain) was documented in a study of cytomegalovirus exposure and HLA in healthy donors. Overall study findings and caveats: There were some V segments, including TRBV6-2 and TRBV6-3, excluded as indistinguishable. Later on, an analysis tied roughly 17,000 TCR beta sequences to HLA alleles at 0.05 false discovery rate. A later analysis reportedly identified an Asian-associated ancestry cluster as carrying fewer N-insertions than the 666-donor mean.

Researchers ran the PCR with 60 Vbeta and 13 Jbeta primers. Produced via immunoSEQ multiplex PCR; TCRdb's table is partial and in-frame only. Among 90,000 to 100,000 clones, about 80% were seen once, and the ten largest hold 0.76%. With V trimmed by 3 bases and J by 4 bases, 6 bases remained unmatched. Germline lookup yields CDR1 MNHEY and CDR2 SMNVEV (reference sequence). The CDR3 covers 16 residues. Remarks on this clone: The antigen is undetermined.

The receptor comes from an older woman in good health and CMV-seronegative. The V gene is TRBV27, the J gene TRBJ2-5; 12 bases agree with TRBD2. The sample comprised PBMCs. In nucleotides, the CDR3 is TGTGCCAGCAGTTTTAGACCTAGCGGGAGGGGAGAGACCCAGTACTTC. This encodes CASSFRPSGRGETQYF.